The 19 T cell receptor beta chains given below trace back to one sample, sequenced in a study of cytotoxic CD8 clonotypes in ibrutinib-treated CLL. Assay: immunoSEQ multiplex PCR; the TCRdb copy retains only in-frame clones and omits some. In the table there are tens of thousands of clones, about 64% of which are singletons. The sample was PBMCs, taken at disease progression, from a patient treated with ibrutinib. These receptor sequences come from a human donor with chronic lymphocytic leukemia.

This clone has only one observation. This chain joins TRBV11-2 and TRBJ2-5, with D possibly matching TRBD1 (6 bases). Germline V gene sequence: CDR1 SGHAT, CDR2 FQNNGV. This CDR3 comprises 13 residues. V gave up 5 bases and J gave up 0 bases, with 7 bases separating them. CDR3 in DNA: TGTGCCAGCAGCACAGGGTACCAAGAGACCCAGTACTTC. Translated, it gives CASSTGYQETQYF.

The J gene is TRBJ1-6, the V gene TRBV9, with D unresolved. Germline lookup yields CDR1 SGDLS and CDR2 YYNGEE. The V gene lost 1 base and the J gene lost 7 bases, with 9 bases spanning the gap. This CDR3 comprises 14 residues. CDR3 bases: TGTGCCAGCAGCGTAAGTGGGATGAATTCACCCCTCCACTTT. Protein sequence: CASSVSGMNSPLHF.

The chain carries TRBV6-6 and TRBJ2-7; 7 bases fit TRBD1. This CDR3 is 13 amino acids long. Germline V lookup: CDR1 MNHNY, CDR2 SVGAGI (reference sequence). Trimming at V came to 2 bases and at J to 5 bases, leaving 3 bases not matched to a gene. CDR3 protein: CASSYQGVDEQYF. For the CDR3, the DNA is TGTGCCAGCAGTTACCAGGGGGTAGACGAGCAGTACTTC.

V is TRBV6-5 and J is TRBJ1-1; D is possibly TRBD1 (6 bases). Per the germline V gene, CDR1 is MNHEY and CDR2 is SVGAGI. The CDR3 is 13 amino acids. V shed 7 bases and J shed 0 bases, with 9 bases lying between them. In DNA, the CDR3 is TGTGCCAGCACACAGGGTATGAACACTGAAGCTTTCTTT. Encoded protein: CASTQGMNTEAFF.

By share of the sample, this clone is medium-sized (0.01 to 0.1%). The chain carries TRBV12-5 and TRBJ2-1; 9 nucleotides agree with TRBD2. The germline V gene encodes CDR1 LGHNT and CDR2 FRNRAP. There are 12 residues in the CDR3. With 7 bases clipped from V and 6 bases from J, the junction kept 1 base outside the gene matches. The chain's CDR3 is CASEAGGNEQFF. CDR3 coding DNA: TGTGCTAGTGAAGCGGGGGGCAATGAGCAGTTCTTC.

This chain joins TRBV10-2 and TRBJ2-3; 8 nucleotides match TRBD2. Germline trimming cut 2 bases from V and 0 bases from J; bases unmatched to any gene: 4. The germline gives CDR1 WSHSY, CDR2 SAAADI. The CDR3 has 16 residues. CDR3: CASSEGAGVSTDTQYF. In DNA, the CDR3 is TGCGCCAGCAGTGAGGGAGCGGGGGTTAGCACAGATACGCAGTATTTT.

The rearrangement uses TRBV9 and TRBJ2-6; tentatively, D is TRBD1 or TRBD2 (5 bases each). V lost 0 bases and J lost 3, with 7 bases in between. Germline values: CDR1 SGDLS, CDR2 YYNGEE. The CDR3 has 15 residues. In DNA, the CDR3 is TGTGCCAGCAGCGTAGCGGGGCGTGGGGCCAACGTCCTGACTTTC. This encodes CASSVAGRGANVLTF.

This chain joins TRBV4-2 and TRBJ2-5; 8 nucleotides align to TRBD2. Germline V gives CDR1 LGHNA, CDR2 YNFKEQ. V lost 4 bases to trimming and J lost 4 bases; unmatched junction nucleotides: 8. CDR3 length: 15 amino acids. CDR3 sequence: CASSRSSGGGETQYF. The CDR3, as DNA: TGTGCCAGCAGCCGTTCGAGCGGGGGCGGAGAGACCCAGTACTTC.

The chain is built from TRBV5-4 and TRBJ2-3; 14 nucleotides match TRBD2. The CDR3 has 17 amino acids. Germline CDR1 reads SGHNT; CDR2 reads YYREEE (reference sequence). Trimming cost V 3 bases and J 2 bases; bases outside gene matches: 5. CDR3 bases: TGTGCCAGCAGCTCTGGGACTAGCGGGGGACCCACAGATACGCAGTATTTT. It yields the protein CASSSGTSGGPTDTQYF.

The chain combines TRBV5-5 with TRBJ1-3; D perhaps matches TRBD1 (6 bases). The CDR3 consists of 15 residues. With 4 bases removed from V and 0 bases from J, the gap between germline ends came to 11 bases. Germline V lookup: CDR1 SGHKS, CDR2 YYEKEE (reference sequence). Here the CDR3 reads CASSTGQTSGNTIYF. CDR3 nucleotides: TGTGCCAGCAGCACCGGACAGACCTCTGGAAACACCATATATTTT.

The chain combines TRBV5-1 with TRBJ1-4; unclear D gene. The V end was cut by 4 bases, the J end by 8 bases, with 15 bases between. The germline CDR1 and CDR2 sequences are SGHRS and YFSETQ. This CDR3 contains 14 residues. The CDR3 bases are TGCGCCAGCAGCCGAGGGATCGCGGGCGAAAAACTGTTTTTT. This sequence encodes CASSRGIAGEKLFF.

CDR3 sequence (DNA): TGTGCCAGCAGTGAATTCGAAAAACTGTTTTTT. It is translated as CASSEFEKLFF. The V and J genes are TRBV6-1 and TRBJ1-4; D gene unclear. V was pared by 2 bases and J by 8 bases, with 3 bases between. From germline, CDR1 is MNHNS and CDR2 SASEGT. The CDR3 consists of 11 residues.

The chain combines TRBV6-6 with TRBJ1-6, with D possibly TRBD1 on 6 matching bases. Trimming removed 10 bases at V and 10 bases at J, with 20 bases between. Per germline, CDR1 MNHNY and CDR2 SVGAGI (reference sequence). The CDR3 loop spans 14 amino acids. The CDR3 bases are TGTGCCACCCAAACGGGGACAAGAAGCTCACCCCTCCACTTT. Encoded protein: CATQTGTRSSPLHF.

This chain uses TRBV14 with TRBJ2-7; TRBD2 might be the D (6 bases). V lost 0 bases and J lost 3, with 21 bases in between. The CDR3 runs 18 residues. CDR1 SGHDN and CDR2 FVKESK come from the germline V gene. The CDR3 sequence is CASSQDVSLSRRDYEQYF. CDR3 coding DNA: TGTGCCAGCAGCCAAGATGTGTCCTTGAGTCGGAGGGACTACGAGCAGTACTTC.

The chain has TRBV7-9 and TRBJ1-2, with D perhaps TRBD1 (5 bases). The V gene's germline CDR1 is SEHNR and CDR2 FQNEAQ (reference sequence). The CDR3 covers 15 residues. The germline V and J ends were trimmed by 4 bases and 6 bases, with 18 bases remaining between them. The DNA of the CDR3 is TGTGCCAGCAGCTCCTACCCGACAGAGAGCCATGGCTACACCTTC. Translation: CASSSYPTESHGYTF.

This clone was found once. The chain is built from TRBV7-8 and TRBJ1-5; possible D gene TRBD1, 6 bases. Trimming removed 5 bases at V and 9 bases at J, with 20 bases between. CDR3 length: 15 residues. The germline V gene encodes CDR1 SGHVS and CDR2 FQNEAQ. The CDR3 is CASSKAGTSIGPQHF. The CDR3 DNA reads TGTGCCAGCAGCAAGGCCGGGACATCCATTGGGCCCCAGCATTTT.

The DNA for the CDR3 is TGTGCCACGGGAGACAGGGGGCATGGAAACACCATATATTTT. Amino acid sequence: CATGDRGHGNTIYF. The chain uses TRBV15 and TRBJ1-3, with 10 bases matching TRBD1. This CDR3 spans 14 amino acids. The germline gives CDR1 LNHNV, CDR2 YYDKDF (reference sequence). The V segment lost 9 bases and the J segment 3 bases; nucleotides outside the gene matches: 5.

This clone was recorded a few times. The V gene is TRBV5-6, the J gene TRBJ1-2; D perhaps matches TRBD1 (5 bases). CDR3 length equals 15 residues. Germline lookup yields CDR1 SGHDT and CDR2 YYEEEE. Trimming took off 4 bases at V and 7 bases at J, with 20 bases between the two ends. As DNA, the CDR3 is TGTGCCAGCAGCCTGCGGGGGGGTAACCTATTTGGCTACACCTTC. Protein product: CASSLRGGNLFGYTF.

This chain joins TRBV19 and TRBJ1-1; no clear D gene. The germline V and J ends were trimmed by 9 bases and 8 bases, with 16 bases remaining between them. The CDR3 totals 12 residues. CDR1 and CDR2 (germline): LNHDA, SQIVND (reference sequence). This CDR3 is CASRAPAAEAFF. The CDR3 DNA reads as TGTGCCAGCCGGGCCCCCGCCGCCGAAGCTTTCTTT.